These T cell receptor beta chains were read from a single sample in a study of blood T cells in healthy people across ages. Each CDR3 protein is one row after TCRdb ran MiXCR on the 5' RACE reads. The sample shows 700,000 or so distinct CDR3 sequences, over 40% of them seen only once. Input material: blood. The source is a man aged 80 or over in good health. Both conserved end residues are part of each CDR3. D genes are given only for firm matches. Clone size, where shown, is once, few, many, or a class for clones that have expanded.

clone size | J gene | V gene | D gene | CDR3 DNA | CDR3 protein
many | TRBJ2-1 | TRBV29-1 | . | TGCAGCGCTACCCCAAGCAGTAATGAGCAGTTCTTC | CSATPSSNEQFF
. | TRBJ2-1 | TRBV6-1 | TRBD2 | TGTGCCAGCAGACCCCCCCCGACTAGCGGGAGCTTCAATGAGCAGTTCTTC | CASRPPPTSGSFNEQFF
. | TRBJ2-1 | TRBV2 | . | TGTGCCAGCAAGTACGGCGCAGGGAAAATCTACGAGCAGTTCTTC | CASKYGAGKIYEQFF
few | TRBJ2-2 | TRBV27 | . | TGTGCCAGCAGTTTGTGGACAAACACCGGGGAGCTGTTTTTT | CASSLWTNTGELFF
few | TRBJ2-1 | TRBV6-6 | . | TGTGCCAGCAGTTACTCTTCCTACAATGAGCAGTTCTTC | CASSYSSYNEQFF
. | TRBJ2-1 | TRBV6-2/TRBV6-3 | TRBD1 | TGTGCCAGCAGTCCCCGGGACAGCTCCTATCATGAGCAGTTCTTC | CASSPRDSSYHEQFF
. | TRBJ2-5 | TRBV7-3 | . | TGTGCCAGCAGCCCGGTCGGGGGGCGCGTAGAGACCCAGTACTTC | CASSPVGGRVETQYF
. | TRBJ1-1 | TRBV20-1 | TRBD1 | TGCAGTGCGGACGTTCCGGGACAGGCAAACACTGAAGCTTTCTTT | CSADVPGQANTEAFF
few | TRBJ2-1 | TRBV2 | TRBD2 | TGTGCCAGCACCGAGATTAGCGGGGGAACTTACAATGAGCAGTTCTTC | CASTEISGGTYNEQFF
few | TRBJ2-7 | TRBV28 | . | TGTGCCAGCAGTTTGGGGCCGGCTCTCGGCGAGCAGTACTTC | CASSLGPALGEQYF
. | TRBJ2-7 | TRBV11-2 | TRBD1 | TGTGCCAGCAGCTTAGTTTCCGGGACAGGGGAAAACGAGCAGTACTTC | CASSLVSGTGENEQYF
once | TRBJ2-7 | TRBV12-3/TRBV12-4 | . | TGTGCCAGCAGTTTAGTTGTTAGCTACAATGAGCAGTACTTC | CASSLVVSYNEQYF
. | TRBJ2-6 | TRBV5-1 | . | TGCGCCAGCAGCTTGGGGCAGGGATCCTTCGGGGCCAACGTCCTGACTTTC | CASSLGQGSFGANVLTF
. | TRBJ2-7 | TRBV20-1 | . | TGCAGTGCTCTAAGGTTCGGGGGCGACTCCTACAATGAGCAGTACTTC | CSALRFGGDSYNEQYF
. | TRBJ2-1 | TRBV20-1 | . | TGCAGTGCTAGCCCCCAGGGTTGGGGGGCAAACTACAATGAGCAGTTCTTC | CSASPQGWGANYNEQFF
. | TRBJ1-4 | TRBV5-1 | . | TGCGCCAGCAGCCCCGAGGGACGGACTAATGAAAAACTGTTTTTT | CASSPEGRTNEKLFF
few | TRBJ2-4 | TRBV5-1 | . | TGCGCCAGCAGCGACGACAGTTTCATTCAGTACTTC | CASSDDSFIQYF
. | TRBJ2-2 | TRBV24-1 | . | TGTGCCACCAGTGATTTATTCACCGGGGAGCTGTTTTTT | CATSDLFTGELFF
. | TRBJ1-1 | TRBV5-1 | . | TGCGCCAGCAGCTCGGGATTTATGAACCCCGAAGCTTTCTTT | CASSSGFMNPEAFF
few | TRBJ2-1 | TRBV20-1 | TRBD2 | TGCAGTGCTCCGGGACTAGCGGGAGGATCCGACAATGAGCAGTTCTTC | CSAPGLAGGSDNEQFF
many | TRBJ2-3 | TRBV7-2 | . | TGCGCCAGCAGCTTACGGGGGGCGACAGATACGCAGTATTTT | CASSLRGATDTQYF
few | TRBJ1-1 | TRBV18 | . | TGTGCCAGCAGAGGCCCGAACACTGAAGCTTTCTTT | CASRGPNTEAFF
. | TRBJ2-3 | TRBV11-2 | . | TGTGCCAGCAGCTTAGGGGCAGAACGCACAGATACGCAGTATTTT | CASSLGAERTDTQYF
. | TRBJ2-5 | TRBV24-1 | TRBD2 | TGTGCCACCAGCACTAGCGGGAGTCTCAAGGGGGAGACCCAGTACTTC | CATSTSGSLKGETQYF
few | TRBJ2-1 | TRBV7-2 | . | TGTGCCAGCAGCTCCCCTGGGACTTACAATGAGCAGTTCTTC | CASSSPGTYNEQFF
few | TRBJ2-7 | TRBV29-1 | TRBD2 | TGCAGCGGCAAAGGCTTAGCGGGAGTAGGGGTGGACGAGCAGTACTTC | CSGKGLAGVGVDEQYF
. | TRBJ2-4 | TRBV6-2/TRBV6-3 | . | TGTGCCAGCAGTTGGGACATCAGGGGGGTGAACATTCAGTACTTC | CASSWDIRGVNIQYF
few | TRBJ2-5 | TRBV4-2 | . | TGTGCCAGCAGCCAAGGTTTCACAGTGGGACCTGAACAAGAGACCCAGTACTTC | CASSQGFTVGPEQETQYF
few | TRBJ2-6 | TRBV28 | . | TGTGCCAGCACTGAGGCGGGCTCTGGGGCCAACGTCCTGACTTTC | CASTEAGSGANVLTF
. | TRBJ2-5 | TRBV6-5 | TRBD2 | TGTGCCAGCAGCAAACCGGGACTAGCGAAACAAGAGACCCAGTACTTC | CASSKPGLAKQETQYF
few | TRBJ2-7 | TRBV20-1 | TRBD2 | TGCAGTGCAGAAGCGGGGGGTGGCTCCTACGAGCAGTACTTC | CSAEAGGGSYEQYF
few | TRBJ2-5 | TRBV3-1 | . | TGTGCCAGCAGCCAAGAGGGCGGGATAGTAGGAGAGACCCAGTACTTC | CASSQEGGIVGETQYF
many | TRBJ2-5 | TRBV14 | TRBD1 | TGTGCCAGCAGCCAATGGGACAGGGTAGGCGAGACCCAGTACTTC | CASSQWDRVGETQYF
. | TRBJ2-3 | TRBV20-1 | . | TGCAGTGCTCTCACGGGGGTCAGGAGGGATACGCAGTATTTT | CSALTGVRRDTQYF
few | TRBJ1-6 | TRBV20-1 | . | TGCAGTGCTAGAGCCGAGGCTTCACCCCTCCACTTT | CSARAEASPLHF
few | TRBJ2-7 | TRBV12-3/TRBV12-4 | TRBD1 | TGTGCCAGCAGTGATCTGGGACAGGGGTCCAACGAGCAGTACTTC | CASSDLGQGSNEQYF
. | TRBJ2-5 | TRBV29-1 | . | TGCAGCGGGGGGACGGCCTCCTACAATGAGCAGTACTTC | CSGGTASYNEQYF
. | TRBJ2-3 | TRBV20-1 | . | TGCAGTGCTAGAGATTTGGGGGTGAGCACAGATACGCAGTATTTT | CSARDLGVSTDTQYF
. | TRBJ2-3 | TRBV20-1 | TRBD2 | TGCAGCCCAAAGAAGAAGAGGACTAGCGGGGATACGCAGTATTTT | CSPKKKRTSGDTQYF
. | TRBJ2-1 | TRBV20-1 | TRBD2 | TGCAGTGCTAGGGGTCTAGCGGGAGGACCCTACAATGAGCAGTTCTTC | CSARGLAGGPYNEQFF
few | TRBJ1-1 | TRBV4-3 | . | TGCGCCAGCAGCCAATCAAGACAGAACACTGAAGCTTTCTTT | CASSQSRQNTEAFF